The text below deals with one TCR beta chain. In Seattle, patients joined the study during active infection and were tracked longitudinally. These data are taken from a study of blood T cell repertoires in COVID-19. Study background: The United States, Italy and Spain were the sources of the acute and convalescent COVID-19 samples. From T cells, B-cell-depleted T cells, or PBMCs came the material, which was cDNA or gDNA.

Study processing details: The authors estimated nucleated cell counts from reference gene primer amplification. Sequencing used immunoSEQ multiplex PCR; TCRdb keeps in-frame clones, though not all of them. V and J calls plus clone size are reproduced from that table; the DNA served to infer D and trimming. Here the sample spans 150,000 or so clones, 85% to 90% being singletons. The sample was peripheral blood. The clonotype comes from a man in his late teens or twenties with COVID-19, enrolled during active disease.

CDR3 region: CASSMVAGEINEQFF. The DNA of the CDR3 is TGTGCCAGTAGTATGGTAGCGGGAGAGATTAATGAGCAGTTCTTC. The chain employs TRBV19 and TRBJ2-1, with 9 bases matching TRBD2. The CDR3 contains 15 residues. In germline, CDR1 is LNHDA, CDR2 SQIVND (reference sequence). J gave up 7 bases and V 3 bases, and 7 bases lay outside the gene matches.